Below are 30 T cell receptor beta chains sequenced from a single sample in a study of T and B cells in COVID-19 patients (dated by TCRdb to the early 2020s). Genomic DNA extracted from blood, in amounts of roughly 230-550 ng, served as the starting material for amplifying TRB repertoires. TCRdb records Illumina MiSeq as the sequencer. Multiplex PCR with BIOMED2 TRB-A/B primer pools was used to amplify TRB rearrangements. TCRdb trimmed the raw reads at Q25, called clones with MiXCR and kept productive beta chains. Records with the same CDR3 protein are collapsed into one entry carrying the most frequent genes and DNA. This sample is represented by 7,000 or so distinct CDR3 sequences; about a third of them were singletons. More than 20% of the sample goes to the ten largest clones. The sequenced sample was blood. Receptors were obtained from a human donor who had recovered from COVID-19.

The chain carries TRBV12-3 or TRBV12-4 and TRBJ1-2, with unresolved D. The CDR3 is made up of 18 amino acids. Deletions cut 1 base from V and 0 bases from J, with 18 bases between. The chain's CDR3 is CASSLGSRLLQSNYGYTF. CDR3 coding DNA: TGTGCCAGCAGTTTAGGAAGCAGGTTACTTCAGTCTAACTATGGCTACACCTTC.

The rearrangement joins TRBV10-3 to TRBJ2-1, with 9 bases aligning to TRBD1. V gave up 8 bases and J gave up 1 base; unmatched junction bases: 12. Looked up from germline, CDR1 is ENHRY and CDR2 is SYGVKD. CDR3 length equals 17 residues. CDR3: CAIGFLGQGNSYNEQFF. CDR3 nucleotide sequence: TGTGCCATCGGGTTTCTGGGACAGGGTAATTCCTACAATGAGCAGTTCTTC.

The rearrangement uses TRBV5-6 and TRBJ2-2, with D perhaps TRBD1 (8 bases). V lost 3 bases, J lost 7 bases, and 16 bases lay in between. This CDR3 is 15 amino acids long. The germline V gene encodes CDR1 SGHDT and CDR2 YYEEEE. The CDR3 region has the DNA TGTGCCAGCAGCTCTCGACAGGGGAGGGTCGGGGAGCTGTTTTTT. It specifies CASSSRQGRVGELFF.

In this sample, this clonotype turned up a few times. CDR3 sequence reads: CASSLQTGLNTGELFF. The CDR3 DNA sequence: TGCGCCAGCAGCTTGCAAACAGGGCTAAACACCGGGGAGCTGTTTTTT. The rearrangement links TRBV5-1 to TRBJ2-2, with a weak D call TRBD1 (6 bases). CDR1 SGHRS and CDR2 YFSETQ come from the germline V gene. The CDR3 length is 16 residues. Trimming removed 1 base at V and 2 bases at J, with 12 bases between.

CDR3 DNA: TGTGCCAGCAGTCCTTTAACAGGGGGCAATCAGCCCCAGCATTTT. This translates into CASSPLTGGNQPQHF. The chain carries TRBV27 and TRBJ1-5, with 7 bases that match TRBD1. The CDR3 extends over 15 amino acids. CDR1 MNHEY and CDR2 SMNVEV come from the germline V gene (reference sequence). With V trimmed by 5 bases and J by 2 bases, 6 bases remained unmatched.

This clonotype has just a few counts. This rearrangement joins TRBV6-5 to TRBJ2-7; no definite D call. V dropped 5 bases and J dropped 3 bases, with 14 bases sitting between them. CDR3 size: 14 residues. The V gene's germline CDR1 is MNHEY and CDR2 SVGAGI. CDR3 coding DNA: TGTGCCAGCAGTAAACTAACTTCCCTCTACGAGCAGTACGTC. Translating it yields CASSKLTSLYEQYV.

The J gene is TRBJ1-4, the V gene TRBV6-5; the D is unclear. Trimming cost V 4 bases and J 8 bases, with 17 bases left between them. In germline, CDR1 is MNHEY, CDR2 SVGAGI. There are 15 residues in the CDR3. CDR3 DNA sequence: TGTGCCAGCAGTTTCGACCGGGCCCCGGAAGAAAAACTGTTTTTT. It specifies CASSFDRAPEEKLFF.

This rearrangement joins TRBV7-3 to TRBJ2-5; the D gene is possibly TRBD2 (6 bases). Trimming took 4 bases from V and 5 from J, leaving 14 bases between them. Germline-derived CDR1 and CDR2 are SGHTA and FQGTGA. The CDR3 is 14 residues long. This CDR3 is CASSSSSVGETQYF. CDR3 nucleotide sequence: TGTGCCAGCAGCTCCTCTAGCGTTGGGGAGACCCAGTACTTC.

This clonotype has just a few counts. The rearrangement uses TRBV5-1 and TRBJ2-2, with D possibly being TRBD1 (5 bases). There are 15 residues in the CDR3. In germline, CDR1 is SGHRS, CDR2 YFSETQ. V lost 4 bases and J 4 bases, leaving 14 bases between the germline ends. The CDR3 nucleotides are TGCGCCAGCAGCCATACCGACAGTCCCACCGGGGAGCTGTTTTTT. Translating it yields CASSHTDSPTGELFF.

The chain couples TRBV6-6 to TRBJ1-2, with 8 nucleotides matching TRBD1. After removal of 6 bases from V and 3 bases from J, the junction contained 12 bases not matched to a gene. The germline CDR1 and CDR2 sequences are MNHNY and SVGAGI (reference sequence). This CDR3 is 16 amino acids long. CDR3 sequence (DNA): TGTGCCAGCAGCGAGTACCCCCTGGACAGGGACTATGGCTACACCTTC. Its protein product is CASSEYPLDRDYGYTF.

V gene TRBV7-2 combines with J gene TRBJ2-3; TRBD2 might be the D (6 bases). Trimming left V 1 base short and J 1 base short, with 9 bases between. From germline, CDR1 is SGHTA and CDR2 FQGNSA. The CDR3 covers 15 residues. The CDR3 here is CASSLVSGGTDTQYF. CDR3 DNA: TGTGCCAGCAGCTTAGTATCGGGGGGCACAGATACGCAGTATTTT.

The chain combines TRBV7-9 with TRBJ2-2; D possibly uses TRBD1 or TRBD2 (5 bases each). V lost 6 bases, J lost 4 bases, and 12 bases lay in between. Per the germline V gene, CDR1 is SEHNR and CDR2 is FQNEAQ (reference sequence). The CDR3 sequence is 14 residues long. The DNA of the CDR3 is TGTGCCAGCAGAGTGGGACCGAGCACCGGGGAGCTGTTTTTT. Translation gives CASRVGPSTGELFF. Using reference TRBV7-9 and TRBJ2-2 for the parts outside the CDR3, the full variable domain is DTGVSQNPRHKITKRGQNVTFRCDPISEHNRLYWYRQTLGQGPEFLTYFQNEAQLEKSRLLSDRFSAERPKGSFSTLEIQRTEQGDSAMYLCASRVGPSTGELFFGEGSRLTVL.

The chain has TRBV4-2 and TRBJ2-2; D not resolved. V lost 0 bases to trimming and J lost 6 bases, with 8 bases between them. This CDR3 is built from 14 residues. Germline V gives CDR1 LGHNA, CDR2 YNFKEQ. The CDR3, as DNA: TGTGCCAGCAGCCAAGATTATACTCCCGGGGAGCTGTTTTTT. It specifies CASSQDYTPGELFF.

The V and J genes are TRBV5-4 and TRBJ2-5; D uncertain. CDR3 length: 16 residues. Per germline, CDR1 SGHNT and CDR2 YYREEE (reference sequence). The V gene lost 4 bases and the J gene lost 2 bases, with 18 bases spanning the gap. The CDR3 sequence: CASSPARSSYQETQYF. The CDR3 DNA reads TGTGCCAGCAGCCCAGCCCGGTCCTCGTATCAAGAGACCCAGTACTTC.

The chain links TRBV5-1 to TRBJ2-1; 11 bases fit TRBD2. CDR1 is SGHRS and CDR2 is YFSETQ in the germline V gene. V was clipped by 6 bases and J by 7 bases; unmatched bases: 15. The CDR3 contains 17 residues. Here the CDR3 DNA reads TGCGCCAGCACCCCCCTGTTTGGTAGCGGGGGGGGGAATGAGCAGTTCTTC. Residues: CASTPLFGSGGGNEQFF. The full variable domain, rest sourced from reference TRBV5-1 and TRBJ2-1, is KAGVTQTPRYLIKTRGQQVTLSCSPISGHRSVSWYQQTPGQGLQFLFEYFSETQRNKGNFPGRFSGRQFSNSRSEMNVSTLELGDSALYLCASTPLFGSGGGNEQFFGPGTRLTVL.

This clonotype has only a few counts. The chain combines TRBV5-6 with TRBJ2-3, with D uncertain. Trimming left V 5 bases short and J 4 bases short, with 8 bases between. Looked up from germline, CDR1 is SGHDT and CDR2 is YYEEEE. The CDR3 spans 12 residues. The CDR3 sequence is CASSSSADTQYF. CDR3 bases: TGTGCCAGCAGTTCAAGCGCAGATACGCAGTATTTT. Together with reference TRBV5-6 and TRBJ2-3, the CDR3 gives the full variable domain: DAGVTQSPTHLIKTRGQQVTLRCSPKSGHDTVSWYQQALGQGPQFIFQYYEEEERQRGNFPDRFSGHQFPNYSSELNVNALLLGDSALYLCASSSSADTQYFGPGTRLTVL.

The chain is built from TRBV6-2 or TRBV6-3 and TRBJ2-3; the match to TRBD2 covers 11 bases. V trimming: 6 bases; J trimming: 4 bases; junction bases outside the gene matches: 9. This CDR3 has 16 amino acids. In germline, CDR1 is MNHEY, CDR2 SVGEGT. The CDR3 sequence is CASSSGSGGAPDTQYF. The CDR3 nucleotides are TGTGCCAGCAGCTCGGGTAGCGGGGGGGCCCCAGATACGCAGTATTTT.

The genes are TRBV5-5 and TRBJ2-7; tentative D call: TRBD1 (6 bases). The CDR3 has 15 residues. Trimming took 0 bases from V and 4 from J, leaving 14 bases between them. CDR1 is SGHKS, CDR2 YYEKEE, per germline (reference sequence). CDR3 amino acids: CASSLETGSGYEQYV. The CDR3 nucleotides read TGTGCCAGCAGCTTGGAGACAGGATCGGGTTACGAGCAGTACGTC.

This clonotype was detected only a few times. The V gene is TRBV6-1, the J gene TRBJ2-3; 8 bases fit TRBD1. The CDR3 loop spans 14 amino acids. V lost 3 bases and J lost 5; bases outside the gene matches: 4. The V gene's germline CDR1 is MNHNS and CDR2 SASEGT. The CDR3 sequence: CASSDRGRLDTQYF. CDR3 DNA: TGTGCCAGCAGTGACAGGGGGCGCCTAGATACGCAGTATTTT.

V is TRBV10-3 and J is TRBJ2-1, with D possibly being TRBD1 or TRBD2 (5 bases each). Trimming left V 4 bases short and J 1 base short, with 8 bases between. The CDR3 is 14 residues long. Germline loops: CDR1 ENHRY, CDR2 SYGVKD. CDR3 nucleotides: TGTGCCATCAGTGCCGGGACGTCCTACAATGAGCAGTTCTTC. Its translation is CAISAGTSYNEQFF.

By proportion, this clonotype is medium-sized (0.01 to 0.1%). The rearrangement uses TRBV11-1 and TRBJ2-3; 10 nucleotides line up with TRBD2. Germline loops: CDR1 SGHAT, CDR2 FQDESV (reference sequence). Germline trimming cut 5 bases from V and 2 bases from J; bases unmatched to any gene: 10. The CDR3 totals 17 residues. This chain's CDR3 is CASSLYASGGITDTQYF. The CDR3, as DNA: TGTGCCAGCAGCCTATACGCTAGCGGGGGAATCACAGATACGCAGTATTTT.

Of note for this clonotype: A much more abundant neighbour one base away suggests this may be a read error. The CDR3 DNA reads as TGTGCCAGTAGTATCTTTACAACTTCCTACAAGCAGTACTTC. It is translated as CASSIFTTSYKQYF. The chain carries TRBV19 and TRBJ2-7; D is undetermined. The CDR3 sequence is 14 residues long. Germline V lookup: CDR1 LNHDA, CDR2 SQIVND (reference sequence). Combining the CDR3 with reference TRBV19 and TRBJ2-7 gives the whole variable domain DGGITQSPKYLFRKEGQNVTLSCEQNLNHDAMYWYRQDPGQGLRLIYYSQIVNDFQKGDIAEGYSVSREKKESFPLTVTSAQKNPTAFYLCASSIFTTSYKQYFGPGTRLTVT.

This clonotype was seen more than once but under ten times. V and J are TRBV5-6 and TRBJ1-1, with TRBD1 matching over 7 bases. Germline CDR1 SGHDT, CDR2 YYEEEE. The trim removed 5 bases at V and 5 bases at J, leaving 9 bases unmatched. This CDR3 has 14 residues. This chain's CDR3 is CASRPRQGGTEAFF. The CDR3 DNA reads as TGTGCCAGCAGACCTAGACAGGGAGGGACTGAAGCTTTCTTT.

This clonotype showed up just a few times. The genes are TRBV5-4 and TRBJ2-3; 7 positions agree with TRBD1. This CDR3 spans 15 amino acids. Germline values: CDR1 SGHNT, CDR2 YYREEE (reference sequence). Trimming took 7 bases from V and 2 from J; bases not matched to a gene: 10. DNA for the CDR3: TGTGCCAGCTCCGGCAGACAGGGAATCACAGATACGCAGTATTTT. This sequence encodes CASSGRQGITDTQYF.

A few counts support this clonotype. This sequence joins TRBV5-6 and TRBJ2-3, with D unresolved. V was cut by 5 bases and J by 2 bases, with 9 bases left in between. This CDR3 is built from 13 residues. Germline V CDR1 and CDR2: SGHDT, YYEEEE. CDR3 sequence: CASRGRNTDTQYF. The DNA for the CDR3 is TGTGCCAGCAGAGGCAGGAACACAGATACGCAGTATTTT.

CDR3 coding DNA: TGTGCCAGCTACCAGGGGGCTGGGTCCTACGAGCAGTACTTC. Translation: CASYQGAGSYEQYF. This chain connects TRBV12-3 or TRBV12-4 to TRBJ2-7, with 8 bases lining up with TRBD1. The CDR3 spans 14 residues. V gave up 8 bases and J gave up 1 base; unmatched junction bases: 7.

This clonotype is labeled medium-sized. The gene calls are TRBV27 and TRBJ2-7, with unresolved D. Looked up from germline, CDR1 is MNHEY and CDR2 is SMNVEV (reference sequence). Trimming stripped 3 bases from V and 6 bases from J, with 3 bases between. The CDR3 loop spans 10 amino acids. The CDR3 DNA reads as TGTGCCAGCAGTTTGAGCGAGCAGTACGTC. Amino acids: CASSLSEQYV.

In its sample, this clonotype was seen once. This rearrangement joins TRBV20-1 to TRBJ2-1; 8 nucleotides line up with TRBD1. The V and J ends lost 6 bases and 1 base, in that order; junction bases with no gene match: 2. The CDR3 extends over 13 amino acids. CDR1 is DFQATT, CDR2 SNEGSKA, per germline (reference sequence). The CDR3 spells CSARGRSYNEQFF. As DNA, the CDR3 is TGCAGTGCCAGGGGGCGTTCCTACAATGAGCAGTTCTTC.

This clonotype showed up just a few times. The chain employs TRBV19 and TRBJ1-5, with unresolved D. This CDR3 has 15 amino acids. Germline values: CDR1 LNHDA, CDR2 SQIVND (reference sequence). Trimming stripped 5 bases from V and 1 base from J, with 12 bases between. The CDR3 region is CASSSRIGSNQPQHF. CDR3 bases: TGTGCCAGTAGTTCCCGGATAGGCAGCAATCAGCCCCAGCATTTT.

The V gene is TRBV5-4, the J gene TRBJ1-6; maybe TRBD1 (5 bases). The CDR3 has 18 amino acids. Trimming shortened V by 1 base and J by 8 bases, and 22 bases separated the two germline ends. Looked up from germline, CDR1 is SGHNT and CDR2 is YYREEE (reference sequence). CDR3 protein: CASSLPTAGHTAYSPLHF. CDR3 nucleotide sequence: TGTGCCAGCAGCTTGCCGACAGCAGGACACACCGCCTATTCACCCCTCCACTTT. The full variable domain, its missing parts supplied by reference TRBV5-4 and TRBJ1-6, is ETGVTQSPTHLIKTRGQQVTLRCSSQSGHNTVSWYQQALGQGPQFIFQYYREEENGRGNFPPRFSGLQFPNYSSELNVNALELDDSALYLCASSLPTAGHTAYSPLHFGNGTRLTVT.